Below, one T cell receptor beta chain is given with its context. Its antigen is unknown. Within one base of it there is no much larger clone, and no base qualities were kept. TCRbeta CDR3 regions were amplified from genomic DNA using the immunoSEQ Assay, a bias-controlled multiplex PCR. Regarding the original processing steps: The number of nucleated cells in each sample was estimated by amplification of reference gene primers within the assay. To quantify the absolute abundance of each unique TCRbeta CDR3 rearrangement, sequence reads were collapsed and filtered. Productive Simpson clonality was computed per sample as the square root of Simpson's diversity index over productive rearrangements. TCRdb mirrors the immuneACCESS table, restricted to in-frame sequences. Some clones are absent from its copies; in checked studies, under half trace to an unresolved V gene, and the reason for the others is unknown. For V, J and clone size, that table is used; D and trimming come from the DNA. The sample includes 100,000 to 150,000 clones, with around nine tenths observed a single time. Together, the top ten hold approximately 10% of the sample.

The CDR3 has 13 amino acids, counting the end cysteine and phenylalanine. Left in the record is the CDR3 DNA by itself, 39 bases read in frame from the first base. V is shortened by 6 bases, J by 8 bases, and the region joining them spans 13 bases. CDR1 and CDR2 are drawn from the germline V gene: MDHEN, SYDVKM. One collaborating source in Seattle enrolled patients while the patients were actively infected and followed the patients over time throughout the course of disease. Collaborating institutions collected whole blood in K2EDTA tubes following their own protocols. For TCRbeta analysis, collaborator samples were shipped as frozen whole blood, as isolated PBMCs, or as DNA extracted from either sample type. This specimen comes from a study of blood T cell repertoires in COVID-19 (dated by TCRdb to about 2020). In terms of the full investigation: Samples covering the acute and convalescent phases of COVID-19 were provided by collaborators in the United States, Italy and Spain. The samples were drawn from the first 160 participants of the ongoing ImmuneRACE study and from over a thousand subjects provided by 6 global collaborators. Sample metadata almost always included a de-identified subject ID, COVID-19 status, age in years and sex. The repertoires were released in a freely available public database intended as a resource for research on the immune response to SARS-CoV-2. Where available, HLA class I and class II types were obtained from metadata supplied by the sample provider rather than from assay-based typing. Deeply sampled blood TCRbeta repertoires from subjects exposed to, actively infected with, or recovered from COVID-19 were included in the dataset. The material from the prospective study consisted of cDNA or gDNA derived from T cells, B-cell-depleted T cells, or PBMCs.

What the work shows at the level of the full study, not this receptor alone: The amount of clinical and demographic metadata varied by source and participant and was provided uncurated.

The sequenced material came from peripheral blood. This sequence was found in a woman aged 70-85 years with COVID-19, enrolled during active disease. The rearrangement combines TRBV28 with TRBJ1-4; the D gene is not confidently resolved. The encoded CDR3 is CASSETLYEKLFF. The nucleotides read TGTGCCAGCAGCGAGACTCTATACGAAAAACTGTTTTTT.